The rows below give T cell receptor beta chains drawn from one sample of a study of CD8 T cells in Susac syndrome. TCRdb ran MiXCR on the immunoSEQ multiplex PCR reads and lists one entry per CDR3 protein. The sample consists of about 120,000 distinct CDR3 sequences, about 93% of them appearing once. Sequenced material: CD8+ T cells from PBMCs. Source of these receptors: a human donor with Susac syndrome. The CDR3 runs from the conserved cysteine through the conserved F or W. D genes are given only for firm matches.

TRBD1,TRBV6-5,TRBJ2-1,CASKTGGSYNEQFF
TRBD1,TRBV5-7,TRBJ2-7,CASSFFRDSSAYEQYF
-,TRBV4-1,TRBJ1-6,CASSQPDGTPVNSPLHF
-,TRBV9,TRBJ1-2,CASSVSGPNYGYTF
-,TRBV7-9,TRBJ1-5,CASSPTESNQPQHF
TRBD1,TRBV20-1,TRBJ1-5,CSASGQGAYISNQPQHF
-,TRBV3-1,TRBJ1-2,CASSHGEANYGYTF
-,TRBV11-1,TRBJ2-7,CASSLREAYEQYF
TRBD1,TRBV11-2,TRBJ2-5,CASSIVSGTEETQYF
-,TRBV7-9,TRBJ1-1,CASILNWDGREAFF
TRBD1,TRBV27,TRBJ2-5,CASSSIRLGQARETQYF
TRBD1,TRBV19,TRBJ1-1,CASSTGGLSLNTEAFF
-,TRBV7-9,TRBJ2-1,CASSLEGGYNEQFF
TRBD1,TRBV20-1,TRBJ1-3,CSAEYDRGYSGNTIYF
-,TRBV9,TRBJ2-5,CASSAQNRDSQETQYF
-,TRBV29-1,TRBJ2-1,CSVEKNEQFF
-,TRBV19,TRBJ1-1,CASSKRQGTMNTEAFF
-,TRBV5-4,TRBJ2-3,CASSLRVADTQYF
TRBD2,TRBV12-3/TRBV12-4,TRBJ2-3,CASSRLAGGPGDTQYF
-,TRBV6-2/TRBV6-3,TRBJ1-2,CASTLHRTDGYTF